This T cell receptor beta chain emerged from a study of OX40 agonist ivuxolimab in advanced cancers. Study-wide background: Previous treatment with anti-PD-1, anti-PD-L1 or anti-CTLA-4 therapy was allowed; 40% had received some.

Blood sampling took place at baseline, cycle 4 day 1, and cycle 7 day 1. Libraries were prepared by immunoSEQ multiplex PCR; TCRdb keeps only in-frame clonotypes and omits some of them. The sample includes about 70,000 clones, approximately 85% of them seen just once. General study points: Expanded clones tended on average to be more numerous among CD8+ T cells than CD4+.

CDR1 and CDR2 (germline): SQVTM, ANQGSEA. CDR3 length: 12 residues. The germline V and J ends were trimmed by 1 base and 6 bases, with 6 bases remaining between them. As regards this clone: What it recognizes is unknown.

The V call is TRBV29-1, the J call TRBJ2-2, with unresolved D. The TCR comes from an adult with an advanced solid tumor such as melanoma, head and neck, liver or kidney cancer. This material consisted of CD4+ or CD8+ T cells sorted from blood, taken in a trial of the OX40 agonist ivuxolimab. The CDR3 DNA reads as TGCAGCGTTGAAGCTCAGGCCGGGGAGCTGTTTTTT. Its protein is CSVEAQAGELFF.